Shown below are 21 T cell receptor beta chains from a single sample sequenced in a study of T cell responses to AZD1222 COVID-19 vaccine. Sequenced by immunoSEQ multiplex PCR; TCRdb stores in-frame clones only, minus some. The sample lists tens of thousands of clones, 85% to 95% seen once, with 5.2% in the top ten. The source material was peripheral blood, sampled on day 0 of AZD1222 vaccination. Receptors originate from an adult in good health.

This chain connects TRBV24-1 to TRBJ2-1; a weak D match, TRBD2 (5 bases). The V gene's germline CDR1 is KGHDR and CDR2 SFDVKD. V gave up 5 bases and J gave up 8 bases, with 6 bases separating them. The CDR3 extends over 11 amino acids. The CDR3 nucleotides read TGTGCCACCAGTGCCGGGGATGAGCAGTTCTTC. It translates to CATSAGDEQFF.

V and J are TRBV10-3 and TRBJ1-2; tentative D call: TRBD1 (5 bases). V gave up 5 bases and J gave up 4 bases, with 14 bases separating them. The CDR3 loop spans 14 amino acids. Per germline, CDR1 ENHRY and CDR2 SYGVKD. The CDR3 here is CAISSSGLFYGYTF. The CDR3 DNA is TGTGCCATCAGTTCCTCAGGGCTCTTCTATGGCTACACCTTC.

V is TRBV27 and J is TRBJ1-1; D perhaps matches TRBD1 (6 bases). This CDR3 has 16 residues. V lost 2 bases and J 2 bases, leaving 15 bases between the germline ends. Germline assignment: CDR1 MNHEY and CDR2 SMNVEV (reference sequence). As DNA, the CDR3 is TGTGCCAGCAGTTTAAGCTCAGGGGCGGGAAACACTGAAGCTTTCTTT. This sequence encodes CASSLSSGAGNTEAFF.

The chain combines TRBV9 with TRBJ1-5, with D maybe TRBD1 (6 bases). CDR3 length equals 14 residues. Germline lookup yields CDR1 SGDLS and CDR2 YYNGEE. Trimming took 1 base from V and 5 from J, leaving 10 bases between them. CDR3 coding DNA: TGTGCCAGCAGCGTATTAGGGGGAGATCAGCCCCAGCATTTT. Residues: CASSVLGGDQPQHF.

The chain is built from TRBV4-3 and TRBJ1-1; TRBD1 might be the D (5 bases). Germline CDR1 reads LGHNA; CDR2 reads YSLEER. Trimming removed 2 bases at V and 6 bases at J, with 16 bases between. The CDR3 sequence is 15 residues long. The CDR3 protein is CASSQSGGWAAEAFF. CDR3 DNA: TGCGCCAGCAGCCAATCCGGGGGATGGGCAGCTGAAGCTTTCTTT.

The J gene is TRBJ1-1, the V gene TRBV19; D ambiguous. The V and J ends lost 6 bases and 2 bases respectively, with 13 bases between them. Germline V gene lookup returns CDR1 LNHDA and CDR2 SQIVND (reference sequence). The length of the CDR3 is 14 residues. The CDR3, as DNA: TGTGCCAGTAGGACATACGGACTTAACACTGAAGCTTTCTTT. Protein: CASRTYGLNTEAFF.

CDR3 region: CASSLRTSASYEQYF. Written as DNA, the CDR3 is TGTGCCAGCAGCTTACGGACTAGCGCATCCTACGAGCAGTACTTC. The chain links TRBV7-8 to TRBJ2-7; 9 bases are a match to TRBD2. This CDR3 is built from 15 residues. J gave up 1 base and V 2 bases, and 3 bases lay outside the gene matches. Per germline, CDR1 SGHVS and CDR2 FQNEAQ.

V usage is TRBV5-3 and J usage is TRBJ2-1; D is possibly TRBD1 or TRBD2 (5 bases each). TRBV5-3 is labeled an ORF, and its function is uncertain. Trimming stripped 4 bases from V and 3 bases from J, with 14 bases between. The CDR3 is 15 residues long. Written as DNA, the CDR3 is TGTGCCAGAAGCCCGGGACGGAGATACTACAATGAGCAGTTCTTC. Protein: CARSPGRRYYNEQFF.

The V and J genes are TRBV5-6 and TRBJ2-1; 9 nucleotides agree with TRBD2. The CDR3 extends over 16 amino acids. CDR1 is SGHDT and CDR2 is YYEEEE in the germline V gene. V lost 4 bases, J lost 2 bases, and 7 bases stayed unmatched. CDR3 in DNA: TGTGCCAGCAGCGGCGATAGCGGGGGTGCCTACAATGAGCAGTTCTTC. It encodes CASSGDSGGAYNEQFF.

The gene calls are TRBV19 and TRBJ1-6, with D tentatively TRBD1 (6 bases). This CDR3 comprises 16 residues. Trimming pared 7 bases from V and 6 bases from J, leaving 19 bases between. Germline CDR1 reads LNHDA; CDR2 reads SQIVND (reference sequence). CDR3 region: CASTSQGNSINSPLHF. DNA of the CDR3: TGTGCCAGTACTTCACAGGGAAACTCCATTAATTCACCCCTCCACTTT.

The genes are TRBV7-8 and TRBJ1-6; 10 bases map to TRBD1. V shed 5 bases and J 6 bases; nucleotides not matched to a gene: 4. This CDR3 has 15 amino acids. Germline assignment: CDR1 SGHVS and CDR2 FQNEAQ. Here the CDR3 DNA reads TGTGCCAGCAGCAGTCGACAGGGGGCTAATTCACCCCTCCACTTT. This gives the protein CASSSRQGANSPLHF.

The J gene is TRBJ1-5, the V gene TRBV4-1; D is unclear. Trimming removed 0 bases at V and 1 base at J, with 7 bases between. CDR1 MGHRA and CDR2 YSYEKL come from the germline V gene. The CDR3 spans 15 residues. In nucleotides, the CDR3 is TGCGCCAGCAGCCAAGATGTGAACAGCAATCAGCCCCAGCATTTT. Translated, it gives CASSQDVNSNQPQHF.

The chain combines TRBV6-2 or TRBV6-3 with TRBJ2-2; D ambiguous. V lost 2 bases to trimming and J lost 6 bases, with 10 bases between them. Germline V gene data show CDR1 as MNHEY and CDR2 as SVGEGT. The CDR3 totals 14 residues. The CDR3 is CASSYGPSAGELFF. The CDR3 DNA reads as TGTGCCAGCAGTTACGGACCGTCGGCCGGGGAGCTGTTTTTT.

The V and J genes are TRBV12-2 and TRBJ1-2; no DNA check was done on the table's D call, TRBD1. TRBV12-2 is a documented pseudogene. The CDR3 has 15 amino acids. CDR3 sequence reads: CASRLASAGPYGYTF. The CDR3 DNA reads TGTGCAAGTCGCTTAGCGAGTGCAGGGCCCTATGGCTACACCTTC.

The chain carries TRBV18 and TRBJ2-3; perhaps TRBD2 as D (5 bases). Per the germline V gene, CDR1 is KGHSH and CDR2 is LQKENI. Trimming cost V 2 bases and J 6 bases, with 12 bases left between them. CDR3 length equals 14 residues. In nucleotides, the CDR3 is TGTGCCAGCTCACCAATACTAGTTAGGGATACGCAGTATTTT. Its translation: CASSPILVRDTQYF. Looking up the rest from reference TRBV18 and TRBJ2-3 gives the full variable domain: NAGVMQNPRHLVRRRGQEARLRCSPMKGHSHVYWYRQLPEEGLKFMVYLQKENIIDESGMPKERFSAEFPKEGPSILRIQQVVRGDSAAYFCASSPILVRDTQYFGPGTRLTVL.

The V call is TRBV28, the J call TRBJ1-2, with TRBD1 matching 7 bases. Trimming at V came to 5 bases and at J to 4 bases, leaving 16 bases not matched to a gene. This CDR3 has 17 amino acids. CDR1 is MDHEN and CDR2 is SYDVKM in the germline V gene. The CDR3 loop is CASSPVRTGRGSYGYTF. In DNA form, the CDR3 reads TGTGCCAGCAGTCCAGTCAGGACAGGTCGAGGGTCCTATGGCTACACCTTC.

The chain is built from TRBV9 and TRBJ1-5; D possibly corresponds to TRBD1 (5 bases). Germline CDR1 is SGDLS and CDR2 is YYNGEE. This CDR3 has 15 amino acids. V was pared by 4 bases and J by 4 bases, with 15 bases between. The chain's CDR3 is CASSLLGDWNQPQHF. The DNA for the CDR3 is TGTGCCAGCAGCCTCTTAGGGGACTGGAATCAGCCCCAGCATTTT.

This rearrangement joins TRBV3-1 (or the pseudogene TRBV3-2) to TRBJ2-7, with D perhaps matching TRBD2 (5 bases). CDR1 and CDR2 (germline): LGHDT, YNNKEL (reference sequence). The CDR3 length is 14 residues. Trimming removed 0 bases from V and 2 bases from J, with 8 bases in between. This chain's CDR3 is CASSQDVGAYEQYF. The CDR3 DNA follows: TGTGCCAGCAGCCAAGATGTGGGAGCCTACGAGCAGTACTTC.

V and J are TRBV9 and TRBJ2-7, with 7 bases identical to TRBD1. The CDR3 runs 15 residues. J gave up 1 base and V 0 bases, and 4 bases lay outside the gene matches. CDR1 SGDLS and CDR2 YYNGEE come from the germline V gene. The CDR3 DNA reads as TGTGCCAGCAGCGTAGAAGGGGACAGTTCCTACGAGCAGTACTTC. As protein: CASSVEGDSSYEQYF.

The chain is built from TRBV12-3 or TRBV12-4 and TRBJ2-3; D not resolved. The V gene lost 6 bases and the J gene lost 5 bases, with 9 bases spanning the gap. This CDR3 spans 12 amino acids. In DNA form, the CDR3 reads TGTGCCAGCAGCGGGCCGGTAGATACGCAGTATTTT. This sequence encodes CASSGPVDTQYF.

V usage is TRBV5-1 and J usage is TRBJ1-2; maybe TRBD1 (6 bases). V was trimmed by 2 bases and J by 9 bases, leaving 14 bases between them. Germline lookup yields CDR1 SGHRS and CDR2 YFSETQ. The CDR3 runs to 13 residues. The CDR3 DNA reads TGCGCCAGCAGCTTTGGGGGCGCGAACAGCTACACCTTC. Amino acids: CASSFGGANSYTF.